This TCR beta chain was sequenced for a study of T-cell reconstitution after alpha-beta-depleted transplantation in children. The library targeted TCRbeta and was prepared with unique molecular identifiers. Via MiXCR, TCRdb re-called the PCR reads, giving one row per CDR3 protein. The data contain 97,000 or so distinct CDR3 sequences, over 6% of them seen just once; the ten biggest clones take up about 17%. Study outcomes and limitations: About two months after transplant, alpha-beta T cells reportedly came from several hundred expanded graft clones. One year after transplant, T-cell counts and diversity came mostly from newly produced T cells. Some patients owed their high day-60 TCRbeta diversity to surviving recipient T cells and thymic progenitors.

The CDR3 has 14 amino acids. Germline V gene sequence: CDR1 LGHNA, CDR2 YNFKEQ. V was pared by 0 bases and J by 2 bases, with 7 bases between. This clonotype appeared a few times. No antigen is known for it. This sequence originates from a boy aged 2 to 10 with acute lymphoblastic leukemia, due to receive a stem cell transplant. This chain connects TRBV4-2 to TRBJ1-2; D unclear. The sequences come from PBMCs, collected before TCRalphabeta/CD19-depleted stem cell transplant. The CDR3 nucleotides are TGTGCCAGCAGCCAAGATACGGCAAACTATGGCTACACCTTC. As protein: CASSQDTANYGYTF.